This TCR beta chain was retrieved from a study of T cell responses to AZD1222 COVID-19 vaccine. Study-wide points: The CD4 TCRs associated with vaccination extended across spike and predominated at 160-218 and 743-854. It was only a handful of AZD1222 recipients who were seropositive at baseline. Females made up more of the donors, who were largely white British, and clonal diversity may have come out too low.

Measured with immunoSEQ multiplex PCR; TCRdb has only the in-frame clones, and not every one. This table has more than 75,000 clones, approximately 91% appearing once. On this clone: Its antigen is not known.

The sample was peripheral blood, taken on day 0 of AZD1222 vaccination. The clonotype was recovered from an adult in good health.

This CDR3 is CASSYSGFNQPQHF. Written as DNA, the CDR3 is TGTGCCAGCAGTTACTCAGGCTTCAATCAGCCCCAGCATTTT. This chain connects TRBV6-5 to TRBJ1-5; D uncertain. The CDR3 spans 14 residues. Germline V lookup: CDR1 MNHEY, CDR2 SVGAGI. V was cut by 0 bases and J by 3 bases, with 6 bases left in between.